This paragraph covers one TCR beta chain sequence. The data belong to a study of blood T cell repertoires in COVID-19. The wider study: The United States, Italy and Spain supplied acute and convalescent COVID-19 samples. The analysed material was cDNA or gDNA that came from T cells, B-cell-depleted T cells, or PBMCs.

Authors' analysis steps: By means of reference gene primer amplification, nucleated cell counts were estimated. This table comes from immunoSEQ multiplex PCR, and its TCRdb copy is limited to in-frame clones, with some not included. The D gene and trimming were derived from the DNA, and the V and J assignments and clone size from that table. The profile shows around 50,000 clones, more than 70% of them singletons. V lost 7 bases and J lost 3; bases outside the gene matches: 5. This CDR3 comprises 13 residues. In germline, CDR1 is SQVTM, CDR2 ANQGSEA. The chain combines TRBV29-1 with TRBJ2-1; 8 bases match TRBD2. The sample was peripheral blood. The sequence was obtained from a human donor in a cohort sampled during active COVID-19. The CDR3 DNA sequence: TGCAGCGCGGTAGCGGGAAACTACAATGAGCAGTTCTTC. It yields the protein CSAVAGNYNEQFF.